This T cell receptor beta chain was recovered during a study of T cells in Graves' hyperthyroidism and ophthalmopathy. There were TCR beta CDR3 regions amplified from RNA transcripts. Carried out on the TCR CDR3, a first-round RT-PCR used the HTBI primer set. TCRdb ran MiXCR on the multiplex PCR reads and lists one entry per CDR3 protein. The data contain approximately 480,000 distinct CDR3 sequences, about a fifth of them singletons. Study outcomes and limitations: Separating ophthalmopathy from stable hyperthyroidism was achieved by a 13 V-J model.

This clonotype appeared many times. Its target is not known. The source of the PBMCs was 10 ml of fresh peripheral blood. The CDR3 is 12 residues long. Germline-derived CDR1 and CDR2 are ENHRY and SYGVKD. V was clipped by 6 bases and J by 5 bases, with 8 bases between them. The chain recombines TRBV10-3 with TRBJ1-5; D uncertain. The sequencing sample was made of blood. The sequence was collected from a man aged 18 to 35 with Graves' hyperthyroidism. CDR3 region: CAISHVDQPQHF. CDR3 DNA: TGTGCCATCAGCCACGTTGATCAGCCCCAGCATTTT.